This T cell receptor (beta chain) was sequenced for a study of PD-1 blockade in classical Hodgkin lymphoma. Concerning this clone: Its specificity is not known.

CDR1 MNHNS and CDR2 SASEGT come from the germline V gene. The CDR3 has 17 residues. V shed 0 bases, J shed 4 bases, and the junction held 7 bases outside the gene matches. Brentuximab vedotin exposure varied among the patients, all of whom had relapsed after autologous stem cell transplantation. CD8+ T cells were isolated from thawed PBMCs by magnetic negative selection. The study recorded best responses of complete response, partial response or progressive disease. TCRdb's copy holds only in-frame clones and misses some; the assay was immunoSEQ multiplex PCR. The data show about 6,000 clones, 45% to 55% seen once. Whole-study findings and limits: Prior to therapy, complete responders displayed diversity much like that of newly diagnosed patients. Repertoire difference causes, possibly disease activity or prior therapy, remain undefined. Significantly greater TCR diversity emerged by C4D1 in CD4+ cells but not CD8+ cells.

V usage is TRBV6-1 and J usage is TRBJ2-2, with 8 bases fitting TRBD1. The receptor was derived from a human donor with classical Hodgkin lymphoma. The specimen comprised CD8+ T cells from blood, sampled at baseline. CDR3 DNA sequence: TGTGCCAGCAGTGAAGCACGGACAGGGCCCGTCACCGGGGAGCTGTTTTTT. Translation: CASSEARTGPVTGELFF.